The clone carrying this TCR beta chain was observed many times. This sample was included in a study of regulatory T cells in long-lasting Graves disease. The CDR3 sequence is 14 residues long. Germline CDR1 MNHEY, CDR2 SMNVEV (reference sequence). The ends were cut back, 6 bases at V and 0 bases at J, with 9 bases in the middle. Documented time point: newly diagnosed GD, antithyroid drugs for less than 3 months. RNA extracted from PBMCs served as the sequencing template. Sequencing libraries for TCR beta were prepared with iRepertoire HTBI primers and Arm-PCR of CDR3 regions. TCRdb re-analysed the multiplex PCR reads in MiXCR, keeping a single row per CDR3 protein. The sample includes roughly 500,000 distinct CDR3 sequences, around an eighth seen only once; the top ten take roughly a tenth. The sample was also linked to a second study, of T cells in Graves' hyperthyroidism and ophthalmopathy.

The V gene is TRBV27, the J gene TRBJ2-4, with D possibly matching TRBD1 (6 bases). This receptor was obtained from a man aged 25-45 years with Graves disease. Source: peripheral blood mononuclear cells (PBMCs), taken at new diagnosis, from a patient treated with antithyroid drugs. The CDR3 coding sequence is TGTGCCAGCAGGGTACAGGGAGCCAAAAACATTCAGTACTTC. This gives the protein CASRVQGAKNIQYF.